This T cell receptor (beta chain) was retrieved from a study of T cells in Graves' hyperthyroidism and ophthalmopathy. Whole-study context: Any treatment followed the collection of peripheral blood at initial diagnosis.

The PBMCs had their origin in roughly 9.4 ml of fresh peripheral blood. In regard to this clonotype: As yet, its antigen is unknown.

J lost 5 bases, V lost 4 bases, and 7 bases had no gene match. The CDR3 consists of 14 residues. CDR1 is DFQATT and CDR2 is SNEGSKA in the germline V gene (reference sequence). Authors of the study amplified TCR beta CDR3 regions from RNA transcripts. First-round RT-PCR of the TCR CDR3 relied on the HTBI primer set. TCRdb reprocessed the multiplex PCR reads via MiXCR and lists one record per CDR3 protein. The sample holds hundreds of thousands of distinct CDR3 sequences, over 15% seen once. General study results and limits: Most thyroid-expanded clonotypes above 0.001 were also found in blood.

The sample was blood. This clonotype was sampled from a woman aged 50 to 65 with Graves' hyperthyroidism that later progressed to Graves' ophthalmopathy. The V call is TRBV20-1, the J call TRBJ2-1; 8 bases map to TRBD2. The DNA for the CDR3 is TGCAGTGCTATCTTCAGCGGGGGAAACAATGAGCAGTTCTTC. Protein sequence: CSAIFSGGNNEQFF.